The 11 T cell receptor beta chains presented below share a single source sample, sequenced in a study of tumor-infiltrating lymphocytes in glioblastoma multiforme. TCR beta libraries were built from RNA through three nested multiplex PCR rounds using modified ARM-PCR. In TCRdb, the multiplex PCR reads were re-called with MiXCR into one record per CDR3 protein. The sample yields approximately 13,000 distinct CDR3 sequences, over 60% seen once. The sample taken for sequencing was brain tumor tissue. These receptors originate from a male donor with glioblastoma.

By share, this clonotype ranks as medium-sized. The J gene is TRBJ1-1, the V gene TRBV4-2; 7 bases line up with TRBD1. V shed 1 base and J 12 bases; nucleotides not matched to a gene: 8. CDR3 length equals 13 residues. CDR1 is LGHNA, CDR2 YNFKEQ, per germline. CDR3 coding DNA: TGTGCCAGCAGCCAAGGTACCGACAGGGTAACTTTCTTT. This encodes CASSQGTDRVTFF.

In the case of this clonotype: Compared with germline, one end of the junction differs, possibly owing to a read error. The chain uses TRBV11-2 and TRBJ2-2; no clear D. This CDR3 is 20 amino acids long. Germline V gene sequence: CDR1 SGHAT, CDR2 FQNNGV. For the CDR3, the DNA is TGTGCCAGCACCTCCTCATTCGGCCAAGGGCTAACGGTAAACACCGGCGAGCTGTTTTTT. Translated: CASTSSFGQGLTVNTGELFF. The variable domain in full, with the rest retrieved from reference TRBV11-2 and TRBJ2-2, is EAGVAQSPRYKIIEKRQSVAFWCNPISGHATLYWYQQILGQGPKLLIQFQNNGVVDDSQLPKDRFSAERLKGVDSTLKIQPAKLEDSAVYLCASTSSFGQGLTVNTGELFFGEGSRLTVL.

About this clonotype: The junction departs from germline at one end; a sequencing error may be responsible. The genes are TRBV5-4 and TRBJ2-3; possible D gene TRBD2, 6 bases. The CDR3 covers 15 residues. Germline CDR1 SGHNT, CDR2 YYREEE (reference sequence). Written as DNA, the CDR3 is TGTGCCAGCAGCTTAATCGGGAGTAGTGGCGATACGCTGTATTTT. Protein sequence: CASSLIGSSGDTLYF.

The chain carries TRBV20-1 and TRBJ2-7; D perhaps matches TRBD1 (5 bases). The CDR3 runs 16 residues. Germline V gives CDR1 DFQATT, CDR2 SNEGSKA (reference sequence). The ends were cut back, 4 bases at V and 7 bases at J, with 26 bases in the middle. CDR3 sequence (DNA): TGCAGTGCTATATTGAAACAAGGGGTTTTGCTGGGTGAGCAGTACTTC. It translates to CSAILKQGVLLGEQYF.

The gene calls are TRBV20-1 and TRBJ2-5, with 7 bases lining up with TRBD2. CDR1 and CDR2 from the germline V gene are DFQATT and SNEGSKA (reference sequence). The CDR3 totals 15 residues. The CDR3 here is CIDIRTSGGQETQYF. The CDR3 nucleotides are TGCATTGACATCCGGACTAGTGGCGGTCAAGAGACCCAGTACTTC.

This clonotype has just one count. One end of the junction fails to match germline, which may point to a read error. This chain uses TRBV13 with TRBJ2-7; D perhaps matches TRBD2 (5 bases). CDR3 length equals 13 residues. Germline-derived CDR1 and CDR2 are PRHDT and FYEKMQ (reference sequence). The CDR3 region has the DNA TGTGCCGGCAGCTTAGGCGGAGGATACGAGCAGTACTTC. Translated: CAGSLGGGYEQYF.

J is TRBJ2-7 and V is TRBV6-5; TRBD1 agrees at 8 bases. After removal of 6 bases from V and 0 bases from J, the junction contained 13 bases not matched to a gene. CDR1 is MNHEY and CDR2 is SVGAGI in the germline V gene. This CDR3 contains 17 residues. The CDR3 DNA follows: TGTGCCAGCAGAAGCCGCCGGGGACAGGCTCTCTCCTACGAGCAGTACTTC. Translation: CASRSRRGQALSYEQYF.

This chain links TRBV3-1 with TRBJ2-5, with D hard to call. Trimming removed 0 bases at V and 7 bases at J, with 15 bases between. CDR1 and CDR2 from the germline V gene are LGHDT and YNNKEL (reference sequence). This CDR3 contains 15 residues. Here the CDR3 DNA reads TGTGCCAGCAGCCAAGATTGGTCCGGGTCAGGGACCCAGTACTTC. Amino acid sequence: CASSQDWSGSGTQYF.

The rearrangement uses TRBV3-1 and TRBJ2-3; 8 bases are shared with TRBD2. Germline trimming cut 4 bases from V and 9 bases from J; bases unmatched to any gene: 3. The germline V gene has CDR1 LGHDT and CDR2 YNNKEL (reference sequence). The CDR3 runs 12 residues. The CDR3 bases are TGTGCCAGCAGCCCTCGGGGGGGGACGCAGTATTTT. This gives the protein CASSPRGGTQYF.

In regard to this clonotype: The germline gene is not matched at one end of the junction; a read error may be the cause. This chain uses TRBV5-1 with TRBJ2-7; D assignment may be TRBD1 or TRBD2 (5 bases each). This CDR3 is built from 14 residues. CDR1 and CDR2 from the germline V gene are SGHRS and YFSETQ. In DNA form, the CDR3 reads TGCGCCAGCAGATTCGCACGGGACCCCTACGAGCAGCACTTC. Its translation: CASRFARDPYEQHF.

This chain links TRBV11-2 with TRBJ2-5; possible D gene TRBD1, 6 bases. The CDR3 sequence is 15 residues long. V was trimmed by 3 bases and J by 4 bases, leaving 15 bases between them. Germline CDR1 is SGHAT and CDR2 is FQNNGV. The CDR3 sequence is CASSFMGAPRETQYF. The DNA for the CDR3 is TGTGCCAGCAGCTTTATGGGGGCTCCCAGAGAGACCCAGTACTTC.